This T cell receptor beta chain was sequenced in a study of tissue T cells after allogeneic stem cell transplantation. The CDR3 is 16 residues long. Germline loops: CDR1 SEHNR, CDR2 FQNEAQ (reference sequence). V shed 4 bases and J 5 bases; nucleotides not matched to a gene: 13. Here immunoSEQ multiplex PCR was the method, and the copy in TCRdb shows in-frame clones only, minus some. The sample records some 5,800 clones, around 59% being singletons. The starting material was tissue from the jejunum, obtained at autopsy. This clonotype was sampled from a male donor older than 55 with lung cancer. The rearrangement uses TRBV7-9 and TRBJ2-5; 7 nucleotides agree with TRBD2. Here the CDR3 reads CASSSPAGVKKETQYF. CDR3 nucleotides: TGTGCCAGCAGCTCCCCCGCGGGAGTGAAAAAGGAGACCCAGTACTTC.